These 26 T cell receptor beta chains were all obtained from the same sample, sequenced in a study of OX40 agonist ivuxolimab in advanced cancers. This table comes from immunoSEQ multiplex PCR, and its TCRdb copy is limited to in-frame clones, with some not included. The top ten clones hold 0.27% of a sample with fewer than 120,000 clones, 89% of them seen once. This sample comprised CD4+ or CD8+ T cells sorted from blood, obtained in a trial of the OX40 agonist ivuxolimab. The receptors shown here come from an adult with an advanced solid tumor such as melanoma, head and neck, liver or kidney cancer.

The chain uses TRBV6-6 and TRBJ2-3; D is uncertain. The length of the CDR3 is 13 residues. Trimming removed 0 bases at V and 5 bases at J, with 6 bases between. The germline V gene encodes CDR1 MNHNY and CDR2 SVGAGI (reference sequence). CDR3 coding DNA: TGTGCCAGCAGTTACTCGACACGAGATACGCAGTATTTT. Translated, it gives CASSYSTRDTQYF.

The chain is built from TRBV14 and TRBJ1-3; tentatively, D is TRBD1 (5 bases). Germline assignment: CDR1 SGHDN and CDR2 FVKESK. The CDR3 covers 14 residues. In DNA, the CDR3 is TGTGCACATCATCGGGCAGGGCCACGAAACACCATATATTTT. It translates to CAHHRAGPRNTIYF.

CDR3 DNA: TGTGCCAGCAGCTTAGAACGGGGTCAGCCCCAGCATTTT. Protein product: CASSLERGQPQHF. The gene calls are TRBV7-2 and TRBJ1-5, with D unclear. V was trimmed by 1 base and J by 6 bases, leaving 7 bases between them. Germline values: CDR1 SGHTA, CDR2 FQGNSA. There are 13 residues in the CDR3.

CDR3 sequence (DNA): TGCGCCAGCAGCAACCAGGGGGCTTTTAAGACTAGCGGTTCCTACAATGAGCAGTTCTTC. Translation: CASSNQGAFKTSGSYNEQFF. This chain uses TRBV5-1 with TRBJ2-1; perhaps TRBD2 as D (9 bases). Trimming left V 4 bases short and J 1 base short, with 27 bases between. The germline V gene has CDR1 SGHRS and CDR2 YFSETQ. The length of the CDR3 is 20 residues.

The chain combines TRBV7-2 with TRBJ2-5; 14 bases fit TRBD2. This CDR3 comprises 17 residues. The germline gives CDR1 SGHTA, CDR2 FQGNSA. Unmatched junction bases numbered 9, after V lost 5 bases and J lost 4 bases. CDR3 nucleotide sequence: TGTGCCAGCAGCGCTCGGACTAGCGGGGGGCGGGGAGAGACCCAGTACTTC. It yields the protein CASSARTSGGRGETQYF. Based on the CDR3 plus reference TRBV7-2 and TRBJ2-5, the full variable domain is GAGVSQSPSNKVTEKGKDVELRCDPISGHTALYWYRQSLGQGLEFLIYFQGNSAPDKSGLPSDRFSAERTGGSVSTLTIQRTQQEDSAVYLCASSARTSGGRGETQYFGPGTRLLVL.

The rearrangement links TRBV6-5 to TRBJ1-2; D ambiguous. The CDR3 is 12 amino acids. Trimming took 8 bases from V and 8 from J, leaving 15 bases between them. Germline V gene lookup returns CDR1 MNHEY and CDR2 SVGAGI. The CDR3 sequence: CASGQRLNGYTF. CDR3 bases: TGTGCCAGCGGTCAAAGACTAAACGGCTACACCTTC.

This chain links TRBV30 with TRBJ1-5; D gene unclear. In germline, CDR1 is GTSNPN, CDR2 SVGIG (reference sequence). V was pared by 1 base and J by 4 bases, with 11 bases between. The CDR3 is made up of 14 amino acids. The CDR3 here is CAWSGLGGNQPQHF. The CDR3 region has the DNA TGTGCCTGGAGTGGGTTGGGAGGAAATCAGCCCCAGCATTTT.

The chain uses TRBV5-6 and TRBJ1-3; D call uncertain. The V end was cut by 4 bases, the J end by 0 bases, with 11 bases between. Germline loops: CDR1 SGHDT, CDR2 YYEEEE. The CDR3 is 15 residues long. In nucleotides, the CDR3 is TGTGCCAGCAGCCCCACGGACCCCTCTGGAAACACCATATATTTT. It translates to CASSPTDPSGNTIYF.

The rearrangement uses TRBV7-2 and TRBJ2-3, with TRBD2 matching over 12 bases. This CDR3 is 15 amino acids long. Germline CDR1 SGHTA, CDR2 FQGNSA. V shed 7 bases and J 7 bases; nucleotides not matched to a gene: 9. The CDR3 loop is CASTLAGGPVYTQYF. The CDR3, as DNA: TGTGCCAGCACCCTAGCGGGGGGGCCTGTGTATACGCAGTATTTT.

CDR3 DNA sequence: TGTGCCACCAGCAGACCCCCCGGAGAGACCCAGTACTTC. Translating it yields CATSRPPGETQYF. The rearrangement links TRBV15 to TRBJ2-5; D unclear. V lost 2 bases and J lost 4, with 8 bases in between. The CDR3 sequence is 13 residues long. The germline V gene encodes CDR1 LNHNV and CDR2 YYDKDF (reference sequence).

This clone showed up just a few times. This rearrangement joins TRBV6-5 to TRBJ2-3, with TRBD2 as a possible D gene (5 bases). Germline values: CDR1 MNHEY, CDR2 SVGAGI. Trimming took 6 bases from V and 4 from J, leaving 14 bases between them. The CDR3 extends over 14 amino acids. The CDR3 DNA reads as TGTGCCAGCAGCTCCCGGGATACCTCAGATACGCAGTATTTT. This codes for CASSSRDTSDTQYF.

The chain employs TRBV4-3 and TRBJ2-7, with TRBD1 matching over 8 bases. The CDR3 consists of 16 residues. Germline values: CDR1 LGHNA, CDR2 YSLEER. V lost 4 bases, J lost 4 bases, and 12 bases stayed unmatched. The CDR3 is CASSRPTTGEEYEQYF. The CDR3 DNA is TGCGCCAGCAGCCGACCAACGACAGGGGAGGAATACGAGCAGTACTTC.

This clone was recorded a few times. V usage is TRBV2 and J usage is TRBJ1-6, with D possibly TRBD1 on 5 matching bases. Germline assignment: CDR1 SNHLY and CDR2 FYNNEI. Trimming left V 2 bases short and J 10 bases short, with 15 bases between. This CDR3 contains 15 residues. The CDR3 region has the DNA TGTGCCAGCAGTGAAACAGGATACGATGGGTCACCCCTCCACTTT. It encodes CASSETGYDGSPLHF.

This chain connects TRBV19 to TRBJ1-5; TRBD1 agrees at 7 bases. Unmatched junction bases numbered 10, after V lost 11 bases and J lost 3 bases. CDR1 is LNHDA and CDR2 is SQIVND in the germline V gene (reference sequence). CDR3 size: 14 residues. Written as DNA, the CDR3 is TGTGCCTCTATTGGCAGGGGGGACAATCAGCCCCAGCATTTT. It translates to CASIGRGDNQPQHF.

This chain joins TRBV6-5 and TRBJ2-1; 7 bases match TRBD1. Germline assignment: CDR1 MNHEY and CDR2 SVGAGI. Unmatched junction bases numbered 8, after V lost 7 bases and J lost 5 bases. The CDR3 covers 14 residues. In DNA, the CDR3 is TGTGCCAGCAACAAACAGGGGTGGCACAATGAGCAGTTCTTC. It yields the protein CASNKQGWHNEQFF.

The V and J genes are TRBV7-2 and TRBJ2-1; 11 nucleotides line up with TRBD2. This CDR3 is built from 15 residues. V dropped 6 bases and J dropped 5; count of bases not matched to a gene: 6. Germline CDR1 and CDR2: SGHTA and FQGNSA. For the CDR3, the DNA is TGTGCCAGCAGGCGAATAGCGGGAGGGCACAATGAGCAGTTCTTC. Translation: CASRRIAGGHNEQFF.

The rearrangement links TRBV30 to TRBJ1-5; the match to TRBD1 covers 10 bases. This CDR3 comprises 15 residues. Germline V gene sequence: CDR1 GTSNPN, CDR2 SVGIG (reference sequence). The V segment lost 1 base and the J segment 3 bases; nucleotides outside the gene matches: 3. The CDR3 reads CAWSGTGGFNQPQHF. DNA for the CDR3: TGTGCCTGGAGTGGGACAGGGGGTTTCAATCAGCCCCAGCATTTT.

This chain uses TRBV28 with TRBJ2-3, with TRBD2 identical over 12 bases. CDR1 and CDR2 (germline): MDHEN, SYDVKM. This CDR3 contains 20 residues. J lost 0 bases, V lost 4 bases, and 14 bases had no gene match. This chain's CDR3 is CASSSPTSGGPIFSTDTQYF. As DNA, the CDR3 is TGTGCCAGCAGTTCACCTACTAGCGGGGGGCCCATTTTTAGCACAGATACGCAGTATTTT.

DNA of the CDR3: TGCGCCAGCAGCTTATATGACAGACAGAACACTGAAGCTTTCTTT. Its translation: CASSLYDRQNTEAFF. This chain connects TRBV5-1 to TRBJ1-1, with D possibly being TRBD1 (5 bases). The V end lost 2 bases, the J end lost 1 base, and 12 bases lay between the germline ends. The CDR3 runs to 15 residues. Germline CDR1 SGHRS, CDR2 YFSETQ.

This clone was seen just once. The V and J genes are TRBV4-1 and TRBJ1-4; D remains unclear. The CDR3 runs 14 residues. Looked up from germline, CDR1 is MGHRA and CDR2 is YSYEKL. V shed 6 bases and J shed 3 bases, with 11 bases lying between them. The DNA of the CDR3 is TGCGCCAGCAGTCCGTCGGGCTCTAATGAAAAACTGTTTTTT. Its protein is CASSPSGSNEKLFF.

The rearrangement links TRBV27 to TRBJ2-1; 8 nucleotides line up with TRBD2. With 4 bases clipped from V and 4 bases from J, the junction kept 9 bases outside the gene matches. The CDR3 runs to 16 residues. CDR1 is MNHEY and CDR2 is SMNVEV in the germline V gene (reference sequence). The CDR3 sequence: CASSSVGQRGYNEQFF. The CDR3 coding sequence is TGTGCCAGCAGTTCCGTTGGTCAGCGGGGGTACAATGAGCAGTTCTTC.

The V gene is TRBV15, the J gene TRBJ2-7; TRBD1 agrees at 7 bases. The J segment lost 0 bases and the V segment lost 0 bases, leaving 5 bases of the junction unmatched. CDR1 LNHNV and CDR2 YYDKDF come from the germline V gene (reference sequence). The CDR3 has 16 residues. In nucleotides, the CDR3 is TGTGCCACCAGCAGAGATCTGTGGACAGGCTCCTACGAGCAGTACTTC. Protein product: CATSRDLWTGSYEQYF.

DNA of the CDR3: TGTGCCAGCAGCTTGTTCCCCCGGCGCGAGCAGTACTTC. Protein: CASSLFPRREQYF. This chain connects TRBV5-6 to TRBJ2-7; D is unresolved. V shed 1 base and J shed 6 bases, with 11 bases lying between them. This CDR3 is 13 amino acids long. Germline values: CDR1 SGHDT, CDR2 YYEEEE. Combining the CDR3 with reference TRBV5-6 and TRBJ2-7 gives the whole variable domain DAGVTQSPTHLIKTRGQQVTLRCSPKSGHDTVSWYQQALGQGPQFIFQYYEEEERQRGNFPDRFSGHQFPNYSSELNVNALLLGDSALYLCASSLFPRREQYFGPGTRLTVT.

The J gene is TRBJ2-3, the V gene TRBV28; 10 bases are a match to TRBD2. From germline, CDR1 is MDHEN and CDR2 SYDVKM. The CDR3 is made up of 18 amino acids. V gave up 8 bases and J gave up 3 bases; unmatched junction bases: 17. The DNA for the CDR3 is TGTGCCAGCCGCTCCGCAGAGCTAGCGGGAGAGGGGACAGATACGCAGTATTTT. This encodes CASRSAELAGEGTDTQYF. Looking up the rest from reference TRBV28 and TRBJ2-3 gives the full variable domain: DVKVTQSSRYLVKRTGEKVFLECVQDMDHENMFWYRQDPGLGLRLIYFSYDVKMKEKGDIPEGYSVSREKKERFSLILESASTNQTSMYLCASRSAELAGEGTDTQYFGPGTRLTVL.

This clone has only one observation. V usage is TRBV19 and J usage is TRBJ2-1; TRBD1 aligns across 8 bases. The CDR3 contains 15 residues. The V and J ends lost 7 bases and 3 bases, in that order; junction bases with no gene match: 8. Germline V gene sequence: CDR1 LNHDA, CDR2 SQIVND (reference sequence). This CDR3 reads CASMGAGGLYNEQFF. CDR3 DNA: TGTGCCAGTATGGGGGCAGGGGGCCTCTACAATGAGCAGTTCTTC.

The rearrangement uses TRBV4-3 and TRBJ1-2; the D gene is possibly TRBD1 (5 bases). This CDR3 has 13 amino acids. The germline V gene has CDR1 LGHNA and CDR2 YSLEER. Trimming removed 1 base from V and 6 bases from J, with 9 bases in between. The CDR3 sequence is CASSQVLGDGYTF. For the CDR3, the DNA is TGCGCCAGCAGCCAAGTTCTAGGGGATGGCTACACCTTC.